The source of this T cell receptor beta chain is a study of beta chain features in type 1 diabetes. Reverse transcribing all isolated RNA meant expressed TCRB transcripts were sequenced. Only in-frame clones appear in the TCRdb table, and some are missing; sequencing was by immunoSEQ multiplex PCR. The sample carries approximately 150,000 clones, about 10% recorded once. Remarks on this clone: Its antigen is undetermined.

This CDR3 comprises 15 residues. Germline CDR1 is SGHRS and CDR2 is YFSETQ. With 0 bases removed from V and 0 bases from J, the gap between germline ends came to 7 bases. Whole-study findings and limits: Diminished insertions and augmented deletions at VDJ junctions characterized type 1 diabetes patients. The study found moderately but significantly shorter TCRB CDR3s in all four CD4+ subsets of Type 1 diabetes patients.

The chain employs TRBV5-1 and TRBJ2-4, with D possibly TRBD2 on 6 matching bases. The clonotype comes from a man younger than 45 with type 1 diabetes. Sequences were obtained from central memory CD4+ T cells from blood. The CDR3 region is CASSLEGLAKNIQYF. The CDR3 DNA reads as TGCGCCAGCAGCTTGGAGGGACTAGCCAAAAACATTCAGTACTTC.